This TCR beta chain stems from a study of control samples from healthy donors and cancer patients. Sequencing used immunoSEQ multiplex PCR; TCRdb keeps in-frame clones, though not all of them. The sample includes tens of thousands of clones, around 87% seen only once; the top ten take roughly 5.7%. This CDR3 spans 14 amino acids. Trimming at V came to 4 bases and at J to 0 bases, leaving 0 bases not matched to a gene. Per the germline V gene, CDR1 is MNHEY and CDR2 is SVGAGI. Sequencing was performed on PBMCs. The chain has TRBV6-5 and TRBJ1-1; 9 positions agree with TRBD1. This receptor was taken from a man aged 60 to 75 with colorectal cancer. The CDR3: CASSWDRVNTEAFF. The CDR3 region has the DNA TGTGCCAGCAGTTGGGACAGGGTGAACACTGAAGCTTTCTTT.